This TCR beta chain originates from a study of vaccination and CD4 T cells after COVID-19. At the level of the study: No peptide, an HIV-1 Nef pool, or a CEFX pool was what each control culture received.

The CDR3 length is 13 residues. V shed 4 bases, J shed 4 bases, and the junction held 0 bases outside the gene matches. From germline, CDR1 is SGHTA and CDR2 FQGNSA. Sample treatment: approximately 11-day PBMC culture with coronavirus spike peptide pools or control peptides (ViraFEST assay). Once obtained from cultured CD4+ T cells, the DNA was sequenced using the Oncomine TCR Beta short-read assay. TCRdb used MiXCR to reprocess the PCR reads, holding one entry per CDR3 protein. The sample includes fewer than 20,000 distinct CDR3 sequences, approximately 53% of them seen just once. Points on this clonotype: The antigen remains undetermined.

The receptor was derived from a human donor with COVID-19. The source material was cultured CD4+ T cells from blood, sampled after SARS-CoV-2 vaccination. The chain uses TRBV7-2 and TRBJ2-7; TRBD2 matches at 11 bases. The CDR3 region is CASSSSGGYEQYF. CDR3 in DNA: TGTGCCAGCAGCTCTAGCGGGGGGTACGAGCAGTACTTC.